The 27 T cell receptor beta chains below were found in one sample sequenced in a study of control samples from healthy donors and cancer patients. The data were produced by immunoSEQ multiplex PCR, yet TCRdb's version contains in-frame clones alone and is incomplete. The data contain roughly 100,000 clones, 70% to 90% of them singletons. The sample consisted of blood. The source is a man between 25 and 39 years old in good health.

This clone showed up just once. The genes are TRBV11-2 and TRBJ2-5; no clear D. V lost 0 bases to trimming and J lost 4 bases, with 3 bases between them. Germline-derived CDR1 and CDR2 are SGHAT and FQNNGV. The CDR3 spans 12 residues. CDR3 coding DNA: TGTGCCAGCAGCTTAGAGGCAGAGACCCAGTACTTC. Translated, it gives CASSLEAETQYF. The full variable domain, rest sourced from reference TRBV11-2 and TRBJ2-5, is EAGVAQSPRYKIIEKRQSVAFWCNPISGHATLYWYQQILGQGPKLLIQFQNNGVVDDSQLPKDRFSAERLKGVDSTLKIQPAKLEDSAVYLCASSLEAETQYFGPGTRLLVL.

V gene TRBV11-1 combines with J gene TRBJ1-1, with D hard to call. Germline V lookup: CDR1 SGHAT, CDR2 FQDESV (reference sequence). The V end lost 5 bases, the J end lost 3 bases, and 7 bases lay between the germline ends. The CDR3 is 12 residues long. Written as DNA, the CDR3 is TGTGCCAGCAGCCGCCGGGACACTGAAGCTTTCTTT. Protein sequence: CASSRRDTEAFF.

This rearrangement joins TRBV29-1 to TRBJ1-1; no reliable D call. Trimming stripped 4 bases from V and 1 base from J, with 7 bases between. Germline V gene lookup returns CDR1 SQVTM and CDR2 ANQGSEA. The CDR3 is 12 amino acids. CDR3 sequence reads: CSVAQTNTEAFF. The DNA of the CDR3 is TGCAGCGTTGCACAGACGAACACTGAAGCTTTCTTT.

The V call is TRBV11-2, the J call TRBJ1-5; D uncertain. From germline, CDR1 is SGHAT and CDR2 FQNNGV. The germline V and J ends were trimmed by 0 bases and 6 bases, with 6 bases remaining between them. The CDR3 contains 13 residues. Here the CDR3 reads CASSLEVGQPQHF. CDR3 DNA sequence: TGTGCCAGCAGCTTAGAAGTGGGTCAGCCCCAGCATTTT.

The chain couples TRBV5-1 to TRBJ2-3; D not certain. V was clipped by 6 bases and J by 3 bases, with 11 bases between them. The CDR3 length is 13 residues. The germline V gene encodes CDR1 SGHRS and CDR2 YFSETQ. Here the CDR3 reads CASNRDTTDTQYF. The CDR3 DNA reads as TGCGCCAGCAATAGAGACACTACAGATACGCAGTATTTT.

The chain uses TRBV11-2 and TRBJ2-1; TRBD2 might be the D (5 bases). Germline V CDR1 and CDR2: SGHAT, FQNNGV. Trimming took off 1 base at V and 3 bases at J, with 10 bases between the two ends. The CDR3 spans 15 residues. The CDR3 DNA reads TGTGCCAGCAGCTTAGCCGGGGTTAGCTACAATGAGCAGTTCTTC. Its translation: CASSLAGVSYNEQFF.

The chain's CDR3 is CASSLYEQYF. The CDR3 nucleotides read TGTGCCAGCAGCCTCTACGAGCAGTACTTC. The gene calls are TRBV21-1 and TRBJ2-7; the table's TRBD2 call for D was not verified on the DNA. TRBV21-1 is a pseudogene. The CDR3 spans 10 residues.

CDR3 sequence reads: CASSLDRTGGSGGTEAFF. The CDR3 DNA is TGTGCCAGCAGTTTAGACCGGACAGGGGGCAGTGGGGGCACTGAAGCTTTCTTT. The V gene is TRBV27, the J gene TRBJ1-1; 11 bases align to TRBD1. Germline V gene data show CDR1 as MNHEY and CDR2 as SMNVEV (reference sequence). J lost 4 bases, V lost 2 bases, and 12 bases had no gene match. This CDR3 comprises 18 residues.

This clone has just one count. The chain is built from TRBV14 and TRBJ2-5; D not resolved. The V and J ends lost 4 bases and 2 bases respectively, with 11 bases between them. Germline V gene data show CDR1 as SGHDN and CDR2 as FVKESK. CDR3 length equals 14 residues. CDR3 region: CASSRIGPQETQYF. CDR3 nucleotide sequence: TGTGCCAGCAGCCGTATCGGGCCTCAAGAGACCCAGTACTTC.

The V and J genes are TRBV5-1 and TRBJ2-7; 13 bases map to TRBD2. This CDR3 is 15 amino acids long. CDR1 and CDR2 from the germline V gene are SGHRS and YFSETQ. Trimming removed 0 bases from V and 6 bases from J; junction bases left unmatched: 3. The CDR3 coding sequence is TGCGCCAGCAGCTTGGGGACTAGCGGGAGTCTCGAGCAGTACTTC. It yields the protein CASSLGTSGSLEQYF.

The chain joins TRBV5-4 to TRBJ2-5; 7 nucleotides agree with TRBD2. The CDR3 consists of 16 residues. The V and J ends lost 4 bases and 5 bases, in that order; junction bases with no gene match: 14. CDR1 and CDR2 (germline): SGHNT, YYREEE (reference sequence). CDR3 region: CASSPDPGAGVETQYF. The CDR3, as DNA: TGTGCCAGCAGCCCGGACCCTGGGGCGGGAGTTGAGACCCAGTACTTC. Based on the CDR3 plus reference TRBV5-4 and TRBJ2-5, the full variable domain is ETGVTQSPTHLIKTRGQQVTLRCSSQSGHNTVSWYQQALGQGPQFIFQYYREEENGRGNFPPRFSGLQFPNYSSELNVNALELDDSALYLCASSPDPGAGVETQYFGPGTRLLVL.

The genes are TRBV28 and TRBJ2-7; 11 bases are shared with TRBD1. Trimming cost V 2 bases and J 6 bases; bases outside gene matches: 9. The CDR3 totals 16 residues. Per the germline V gene, CDR1 is MDHEN and CDR2 is SYDVKM. Here the CDR3 reads CASSLGGPGTGGEQYF. CDR3 DNA sequence: TGTGCCAGCAGTTTAGGGGGCCCCGGGACAGGGGGCGAGCAGTACTTC. Full variable domain (rest looked up from reference TRBV28 and TRBJ2-7): DVKVTQSSRYLVKRTGEKVFLECVQDMDHENMFWYRQDPGLGLRLIYFSYDVKMKEKGDIPEGYSVSREKKERFSLILESASTNQTSMYLCASSLGGPGTGGEQYFGPGTRLTVT.

The chain carries TRBV28 and TRBJ1-5; 9 bases are a match to TRBD1. CDR1 and CDR2 (germline): MDHEN, SYDVKM. This CDR3 has 15 residues. J gave up 4 bases and V 9 bases, and 10 bases lay outside the gene matches. This chain's CDR3 is CASRGGQGENQPQHF. The CDR3 DNA sequence: TGTGCCAGTAGGGGGGGACAGGGAGAGAATCAGCCCCAGCATTTT.

The V call is TRBV5-4, the J call TRBJ1-2; TRBD1 agrees at 7 bases. Per the germline V gene, CDR1 is SGHNT and CDR2 is YYREEE (reference sequence). The CDR3 is made up of 13 amino acids. V was clipped by 4 bases and J by 4 bases; unmatched bases: 4. The DNA for the CDR3 is TGTGCCAGCAGCCCGGACAGGACCTATGGCTACACCTTC. This sequence encodes CASSPDRTYGYTF.

The chain combines TRBV4-1 with TRBJ2-6; D is unresolved. V gave up 1 base and J gave up 0 bases, with 10 bases separating them. Germline CDR1 MGHRA, CDR2 YSYEKL. The CDR3 runs 17 residues. The CDR3, as DNA: TGCGCCAGCAGCCAAGTCACCCAGCCCTCTGGGGCCAACGTCCTGACTTTC. Its translation is CASSQVTQPSGANVLTF.

Here the CDR3 DNA reads TGTGCCAGCAGGCGGAGGGGCTACAATGAGCAGTTCTTC. Translated: CASRRRGYNEQFF. This sequence joins TRBV12-3 or TRBV12-4 and TRBJ2-1, with D maybe TRBD2 (6 bases). The CDR3 sequence is 13 residues long. Trimming shortened V by 6 bases and J by 3 bases, and 9 bases separated the two germline ends.

The count of this clone is one. The V gene is TRBV4-2, the J gene TRBJ2-7; D is undetermined. The CDR3 sequence is 11 residues long. The V gene lost 0 bases and the J gene lost 7 bases, with 4 bases spanning the gap. Germline CDR1 and CDR2: LGHNA and YNFKEQ. The CDR3 is CASSQDLEQYF. The CDR3 DNA follows: TGTGCCAGCAGCCAAGATCTGGAGCAGTACTTC.

The chain joins TRBV7-9 to TRBJ2-7; 8 bases line up with TRBD1. The V gene end was trimmed by 5 bases and the J gene end by 6 bases; junction bases not matched to a gene: 9. The CDR3 runs to 14 residues. Germline CDR1 reads SEHNR; CDR2 reads FQNEAQ (reference sequence). The CDR3 reads CASSVPGQEGEQYF. The CDR3 DNA is TGTGCCAGCAGCGTCCCGGGACAGGAAGGCGAGCAGTACTTC.

CDR3 sequence: CASSLGGLAGGQGETQYF. As DNA, the CDR3 is TGTGCCAGCAGCTTAGGGGGGCTAGCGGGAGGGCAGGGAGAGACCCAGTACTTC. The gene calls are TRBV7-2 and TRBJ2-5; 12 nucleotides agree with TRBD2. Trimming took 1 base from V and 4 from J; bases not matched to a gene: 10. This CDR3 has 18 amino acids. Per the germline V gene, CDR1 is SGHTA and CDR2 is FQGNSA.

The J gene is TRBJ1-2, the V gene TRBV3-1 (or the pseudogene TRBV3-2); 7 bases agree with TRBD1. This CDR3 has 15 amino acids. Germline V gene sequence: CDR1 LGHDT, CDR2 YNNKEL (reference sequence). Trimming removed 4 bases from V and 6 bases from J; junction bases left unmatched: 11. CDR3 residues: CASSRTEGTADGYTF. The CDR3 coding sequence is TGTGCCAGCAGCCGGACCGAAGGGACAGCGGATGGCTACACCTTC.

The V gene is TRBV30, the J gene TRBJ1-3; D remains ambiguous. The V end lost 1 base, the J end lost 4 bases, and 8 bases lay between the germline ends. The CDR3 has 13 amino acids. Germline CDR1 reads GTSNPN; CDR2 reads SVGIG (reference sequence). The CDR3 DNA reads TGTGCCTGGAGTGATTCTAGAGGAAACACCATATATTTT. Protein: CAWSDSRGNTIYF.

V usage is TRBV5-8 and J usage is TRBJ2-7; tentatively, D is TRBD2 (6 bases). V gave up 4 bases and J gave up 12 bases, with 20 bases separating them. CDR3 length equals 13 residues. Germline V gene data show CDR1 as SGHTS and CDR2 as YDEGEE. The CDR3, as DNA: TGTGCCAGCAGCCCGGGTGGACGGGAGTACGGGTACTTC. It codes for CASSPGGREYGYF.

The chain combines TRBV5-6 with TRBJ2-1; 9 bases fit TRBD2. The CDR3 contains 15 residues. V shed 0 bases and J 6 bases; nucleotides not matched to a gene: 4. Germline assignment: CDR1 SGHDT and CDR2 YYEEEE. The DNA for the CDR3 is TGTGCCAGCAGCTTGGTGCGGGAGGGGGGCAATGAGCAGTTCTTC. As protein: CASSLVREGGNEQFF.

This clone appeared a few times. The chain uses TRBV21-1 and TRBJ1-5. TRBV21-1 is classified as a pseudogene. CDR3 length: 17 amino acids. The CDR3 sequence: CASSMRDPIYSNQPQHF. The CDR3 nucleotides are TGTGCCAGCAGCATGCGAGACCCCATTTATAGCAATCAGCCCCAGCATTTT.

The V and J genes are TRBV4-2 and TRBJ2-3, with D possibly TRBD1 on 6 matching bases. This CDR3 region has 19 residues. Trimming removed 0 bases from V and 2 bases from J, with 21 bases in between. Germline assignment: CDR1 LGHNA and CDR2 YNFKEQ. The CDR3 nucleotides are TGTGCCAGCAGCCAAGATAGATGGGGGCGAACAGAATACACAGATACGCAGTATTTT. Encoded protein: CASSQDRWGRTEYTDTQYF.

The chain links TRBV30 to TRBJ2-3, with D perhaps being TRBD1 or TRBD2 (6 bases each). Germline V gene data show CDR1 as GTSNPN and CDR2 as SVGIG (reference sequence). This CDR3 spans 14 amino acids. Trimming left V 4 bases short and J 2 bases short, with 13 bases between. The CDR3 loop reads CAWTFGGYTDTQYF. The DNA for the CDR3 is TGTGCCTGGACTTTCGGGGGCTACACAGATACGCAGTATTTT.

The genes are TRBV2 and TRBJ2-3, with TRBD2 identical over 10 bases. This CDR3 is built from 14 residues. V was clipped by 9 bases and J by 3 bases; unmatched bases: 6. CDR1 is SNHLY, CDR2 FYNNEI, per germline. DNA of the CDR3: TGTGCCAGATCTAGCGGGAGAACGACAGATACGCAGTATTTT. Residues: CARSSGRTTDTQYF.